This T cell receptor (beta chain) was found in a study of radiotherapy plus CTLA-4 blockade in lung cancer. This table comes from immunoSEQ multiplex PCR, and its TCRdb copy is limited to in-frame clones, with some not included. The table lists over 100,000 clones, 75% to 90% of them singletons, with 5.5% to 8% in the top ten. Deletions cut 1 base from V and 2 bases from J, with 20 bases between. Germline CDR1 and CDR2: MGHRA and YSYEKL. CDR3 length: 19 amino acids. The genes are TRBV4-1 and TRBJ2-2, with D maybe TRBD2 (6 bases). This sample comprised peripheral blood, obtained from a patient treated with radiotherapy plus ipilimumab. This TCR was sampled from a human donor with non-small cell lung cancer that progressed on radiotherapy plus ipilimumab. The chain's CDR3 is CASSQGFREVAANTGELFF. In DNA form, the CDR3 reads TGCGCCAGCAGCCAAGGATTCCGGGAAGTAGCGGCAAACACCGGGGAGCTGTTTTTT.